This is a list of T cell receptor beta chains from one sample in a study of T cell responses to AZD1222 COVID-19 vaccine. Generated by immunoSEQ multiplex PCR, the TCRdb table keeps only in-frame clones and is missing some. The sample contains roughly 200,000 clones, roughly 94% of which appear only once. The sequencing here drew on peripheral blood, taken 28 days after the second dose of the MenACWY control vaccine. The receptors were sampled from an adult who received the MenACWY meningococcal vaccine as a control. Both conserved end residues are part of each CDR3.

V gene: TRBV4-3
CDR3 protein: CASSQAAGDEKLFF

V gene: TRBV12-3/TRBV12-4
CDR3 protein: CASSLETGLAFF

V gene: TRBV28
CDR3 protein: CASSNPGGGYTEAFF

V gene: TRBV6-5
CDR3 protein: CASSPSYNEQFF

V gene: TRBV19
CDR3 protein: CASSRPSGGANEQFF

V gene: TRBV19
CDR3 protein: CASSIGAGADTQYF

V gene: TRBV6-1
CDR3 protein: CASSEMGWAGTSAYEQYF

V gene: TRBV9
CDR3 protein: CASSVASNYEQYF

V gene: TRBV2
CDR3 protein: CASSESGQSSNYGYTF

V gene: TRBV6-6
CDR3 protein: CASSISGPSYEQYF

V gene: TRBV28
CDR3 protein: CASSFEGASNQPQHF

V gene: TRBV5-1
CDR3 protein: CASSWDPRDEQFF

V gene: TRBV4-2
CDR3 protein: CASSQGRGDYGYTF

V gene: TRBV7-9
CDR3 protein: CASSWAGTTGELFF

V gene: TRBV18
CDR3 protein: CASSPRAVQETQYF

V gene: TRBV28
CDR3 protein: CASNSLAPTYEQYF

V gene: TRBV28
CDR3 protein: CAVGYRGYEQYF

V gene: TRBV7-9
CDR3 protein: CASSFHAGYEKLFF

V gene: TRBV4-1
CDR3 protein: CASSQSGGPSYEQYF

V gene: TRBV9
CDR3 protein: CASSAGQGRGEKLFF

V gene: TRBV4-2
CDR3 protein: CASSQDLSAGSEKLFF

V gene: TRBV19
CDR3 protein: CASSLGTGGNQPQHF

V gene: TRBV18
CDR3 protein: CASSQWTSGDLYNEQFF

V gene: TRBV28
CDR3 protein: CASTLPQWNQPQHF

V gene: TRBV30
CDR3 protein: CAWSYTGRGQPQHF

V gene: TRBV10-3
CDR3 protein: CATADSIAGGNTGELFF

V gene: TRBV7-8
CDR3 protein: CASSFDQGYSNQPQHF

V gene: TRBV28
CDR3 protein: CASSFGRPNTEAFF

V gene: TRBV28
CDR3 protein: CASSSRSGGNTEAFF

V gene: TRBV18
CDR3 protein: CASSPRDEGPGTEAFF

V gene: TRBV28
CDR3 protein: CASSFSAGNQPQHF

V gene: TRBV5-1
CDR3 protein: CASSFTGTVTDTQYF

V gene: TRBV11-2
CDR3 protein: CASELNSGGAEEQYF

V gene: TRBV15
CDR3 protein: CATSGGQGRLNTEAFF

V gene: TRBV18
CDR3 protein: CASSPSDGLNYGYTF

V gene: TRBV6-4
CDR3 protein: CASSLTAGIGEAFF

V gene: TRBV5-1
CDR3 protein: CASSLPGTGETQYF

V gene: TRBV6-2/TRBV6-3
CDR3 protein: CASSSRQGFQPQHF

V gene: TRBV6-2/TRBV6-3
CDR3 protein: CASSYGTVSNQPQHF

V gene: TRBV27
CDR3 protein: CASSRGGRDEQYF

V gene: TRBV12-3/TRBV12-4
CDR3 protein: CASQSGNEQFF

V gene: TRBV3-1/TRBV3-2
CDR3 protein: CASSQASGGVGSPLHF

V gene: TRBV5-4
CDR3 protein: CASSYRGYNEQFF

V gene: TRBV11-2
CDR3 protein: CASSPYGLAGTETQYF

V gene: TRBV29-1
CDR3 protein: CSVVGAGETQYF

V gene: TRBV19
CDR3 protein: CASSPGGSGPQETQYF

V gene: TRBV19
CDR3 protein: CASSTGTSGDTDTQYF

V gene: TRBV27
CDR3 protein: CASSLGGGGNTIYF